This T cell receptor beta chain was captured by sequencing in a study of CD8+ T cells in alopecia areata. Documented treatment: oral pan-JAK inhibitor, 5-10 mg twice daily. From alopecia areata patients, lesional scalp punch biopsies and peripheral blood were collected. CDR1 and CDR2 (germline): LGHNA, YNFKEQ. This CDR3 contains 15 residues. V was cut by 6 bases and J by 8 bases, with 20 bases left in between. Reverse transcribed after extraction, RNA yielded cDNA as the sequencing template. The repertoire was sequenced with immunoSEQ multiplex PCR; TCRdb's copy has only in-frame clones and lacks some. This table has approximately 280,000 clones, nearly 60% appearing once.

This rearrangement joins TRBV4-2 to TRBJ2-1; possibly TRBD1 for D (6 bases). The receptor's source is a human donor with alopecia areata. The material sequenced was CD4+ T cells sorted from blood, taken at week 24, from a patient treated with tofacitinib. The CDR3 DNA reads TGTGCCAGCAGACGGCTGGACAGTGGTCGCGATGAGCAGTTCTTC. It yields the protein CASRRLDSGRDEQFF.